The subject of this entry is one T cell receptor beta chain. Its antigen target is currently unknown. No clone much larger than this one lies a single base away; base qualities are absent. This sample also contains other DNA sequences that code for the same CDR3. The CDR3 sequence holds 14 residues, the cysteine and phenylalanine included. Just CDR3 DNA is preserved here, 42 bases in frame from base 1. From a lookup of the germline V gene, CDR1 and CDR2 are SGHRS and YFSETQ. At the junction V is shortened by 0 bases and J by 8 bases; bases outside the gene matches: 6. Collaborating institutions collected whole blood in K2EDTA tubes following their own protocols. For TCRbeta analysis, collaborator samples were shipped as frozen whole blood, as isolated PBMCs, or as DNA extracted from either sample type. The source of the sample is a study of blood T cell repertoires in COVID-19 (dated by TCRdb to the early 2020s). Regarding the study in general: Samples covering the acute and convalescent phases of COVID-19 were provided by collaborators in the United States, Italy and Spain. Deeply sampled blood TCRbeta repertoires from subjects exposed to, actively infected with, or recovered from COVID-19 were included in the dataset. The prospective study material was composed of cDNA or gDNA derived from T cells, B-cell-depleted T cells, or PBMCs. Where available, HLA class I and class II types were taken from metadata supplied by the sample provider and were not determined by assay-based typing. Sample metadata almost always included a de-identified subject ID, COVID-19 status, age in years and sex. The samples were drawn from two sources: the first 160 participants of the ongoing ImmuneRACE study, and some 1,300 subjects contributed by 6 global collaborators. The repertoires were released in a freely available public database intended as a resource for research on the immune response to SARS-CoV-2.

The immunoSEQ Assay, a bias-controlled multiplex PCR, was used to amplify TCRbeta CDR3 regions from genomic DNA. From the authors' description of their analysis: Within the assay, amplification of reference gene primers was used to estimate how many nucleated cells each sample contained. To quantify the absolute abundance of each unique TCRbeta CDR3 rearrangement, sequence reads were collapsed and filtered. For each sample, productive Simpson clonality was calculated by taking the square root of Simpson's diversity index across productive rearrangements. TCRdb re-hosts the immuneACCESS table, in-frame sequences only. Its copies lack some clones; in the studies checked, an unresolved V gene accounts for under half of them, and the cause for the rest is not known. V and J calls and clone size are those listed in that table; D and trimming were worked out from the DNA. The sample records over 85,000 clones, about four fifths of which are singletons. The ten most abundant clones make up more than 15% of the sample.

Broader findings and caveats from the paper: The quantity of clinical and demographic metadata differed by source and by participant and was supplied without curation.

The chain links TRBV5-1 with TRBJ2-7, with TRBD1 matching 9 junction bases. Sequenced material: peripheral blood. This TCR derives from a woman between 55 and 75 years old with acute or convalescent COVID-19. Read as DNA, the sequence is TGCGCCAGCAGCTTGGGACAGGGGGTCGGAAAGCAGTACTTC. The encoded protein is CASSLGQGVGKQYF.